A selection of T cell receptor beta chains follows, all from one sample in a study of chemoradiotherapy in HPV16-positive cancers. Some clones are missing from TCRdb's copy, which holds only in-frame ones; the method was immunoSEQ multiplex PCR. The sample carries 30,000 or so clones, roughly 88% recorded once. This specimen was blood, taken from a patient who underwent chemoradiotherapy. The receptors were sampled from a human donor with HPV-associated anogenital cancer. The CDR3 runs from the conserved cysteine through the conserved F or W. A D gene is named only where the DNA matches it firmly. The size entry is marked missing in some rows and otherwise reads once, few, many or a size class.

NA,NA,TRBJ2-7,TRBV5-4,TGTGCCAGCAGCTTGGGGGCCCCAGGTAGCTACGAGCAGTACTTC,CASSLGAPGSYEQYF
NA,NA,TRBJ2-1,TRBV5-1,TGCGCCAGCAAGGGGGAATCCCACTATGAGCAGTTCTTC,CASKGESHYEQFF
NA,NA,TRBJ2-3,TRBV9,TGTGCCAGCAGCCCCCGCCGTAGAGATACGCAGTATTTT,CASSPRRRDTQYF
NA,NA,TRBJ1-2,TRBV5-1,TGCGCCAGCAGGTTACCTCTAAACAGGGGCTACACCTTC,CASRLPLNRGYTF
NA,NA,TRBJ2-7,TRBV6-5,TGTGCCAGCAGTGTCCTAGGGCCAAACGAGCAGTACTTC,CASSVLGPNEQYF
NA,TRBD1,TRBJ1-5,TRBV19,TGTGCCAGTAGTCCTGAATGGGGGACAGGGCCTAATAGCAATCAGCCCCAGCATTTT,CASSPEWGTGPNSNQPQHF
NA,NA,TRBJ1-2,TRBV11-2,TGTGCCAGCAGCTTAGTCCCGGGAACCTTC,CASSLVPGTF
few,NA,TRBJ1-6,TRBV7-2,TGTGCCAGCAGCGCCCGGTTAAGGGGGGTAAAGAATTCACCCCTCCACTTT,CASSARLRGVKNSPLHF
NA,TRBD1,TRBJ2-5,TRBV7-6,TGTGCCAGCAGCTTGGGACAGGGGCCGCTAGAAGAGACCCAGTACTTC,CASSLGQGPLEETQYF
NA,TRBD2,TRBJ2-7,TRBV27,TGTGCCAGCATGGCTAGCGGATCCTACGAGCAGTACTTC,CASMASGSYEQYF
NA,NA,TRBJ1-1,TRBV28,TGTGCCAGCAGTCCTAGACATCGTGGGGCTTTCTTT,CASSPRHRGAFF
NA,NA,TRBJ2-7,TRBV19,TGTGCCAGTAAAGAGGGGGTGTTCTCCTACGAGCAGTACTTC,CASKEGVFSYEQYF
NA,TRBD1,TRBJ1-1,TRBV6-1,TGCGCAGGGGGCACTGAAGCTTTCTTT,CAGGTEAFF
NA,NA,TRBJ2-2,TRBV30,TGTGCCTGGAGTGTATTACAGAGCACCGGGGAGCTGTTTTTT,CAWSVLQSTGELFF
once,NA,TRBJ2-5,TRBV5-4,TGTGCCAGCAGCCCGGACTCCCGGTACCAAGAGACCCAGTACTTC,CASSPDSRYQETQYF
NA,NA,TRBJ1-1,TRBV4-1,TGCGCCAGCAGCCAAGATCAGGGCACTGAAGCTTTCTTT,CASSQDQGTEAFF
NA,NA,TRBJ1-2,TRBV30,TGTGCCTACCAAGCTAACTATGGCTACACCTTC,CAYQANYGYTF
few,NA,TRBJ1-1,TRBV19,TGTGCCAGTAGCCCAGGGATAGCTGAAGCTTTCTTT,CASSPGIAEAFF
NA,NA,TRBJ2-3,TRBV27,TGTGCCAGCAGTTGGGCAGCTAGCACAGATACGCAGTATTTT,CASSWAASTDTQYF
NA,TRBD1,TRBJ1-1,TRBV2,TGTGCCAGCTGTTTAACCGGGACAGGGCTGAACACTGAAGCTTTCTTT,CASCLTGTGLNTEAFF
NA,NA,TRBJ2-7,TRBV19,TGTGCCAGTAGTACAGGGGACGAGCAGTACTTC,CASSTGDEQYF
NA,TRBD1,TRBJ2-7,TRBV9,TGTGCCAGCAGCGAAGCTGGACAGGGAATCTACGAGCAGTACTTC,CASSEAGQGIYEQYF
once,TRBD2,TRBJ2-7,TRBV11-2,TGTGCCAGCAGCTTAGATATCGGACTAGCGGGAGCATACGAGCAGTACTTC,CASSLDIGLAGAYEQYF
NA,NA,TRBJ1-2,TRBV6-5,TGTGCCAGCATACCCTCAACGGGGAGGGACGGCTACACCTTC,CASIPSTGRDGYTF
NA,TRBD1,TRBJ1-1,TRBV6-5,TGTGCCAGCAGTCCCCAGGGGGGGCCGCGAGCTTTCTTT,CASSPQGGPRAFF
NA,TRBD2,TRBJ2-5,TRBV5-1,TGCGCCAGCAGCTTGGCCTCGGCGGGAGCGAGGGAGACCCAGTACTTC,CASSLASAGARETQYF
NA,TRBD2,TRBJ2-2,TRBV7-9,TGTGCCAGCAGCTCTTCTAGCGGGACACTTAACACCGGGGAGCTGTTTTTT,CASSSSSGTLNTGELFF
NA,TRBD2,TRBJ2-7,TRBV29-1,TGCAGCGTGGAGGGACTAGCGGGAGACTACGAGCAGTACTTC,CSVEGLAGDYEQYF
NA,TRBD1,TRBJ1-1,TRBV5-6,TGTGCCAGCAGCTTGCCCCACAGGGGAAACACTGAAGCTTTCTTT,CASSLPHRGNTEAFF
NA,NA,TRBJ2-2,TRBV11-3,TGTGCCAGCAGCGCAGGGGCCGGCACCGGGGAGCTGTTTTTT,CASSAGAGTGELFF
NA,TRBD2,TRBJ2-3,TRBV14,TGTGCCAGCAGCCTAATTAGCGGGAGGCGCACAGATACGCAGTATTTT,CASSLISGRRTDTQYF
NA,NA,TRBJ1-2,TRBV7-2,TGTGCCAGCAGCTTACGACAGAACTATGGCTACACCTTC,CASSLRQNYGYTF
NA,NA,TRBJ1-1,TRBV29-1,TGCAGCGCGGAAGGACAGCAGAACACTGAAGCTTTCTTT,CSAEGQQNTEAFF
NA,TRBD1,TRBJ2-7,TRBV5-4,TGTGCCAGCAGTTCCGGGACAGAGTCCCCCGACGAGCAGTACTTC,CASSSGTESPDEQYF
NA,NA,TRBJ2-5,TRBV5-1,TGCGCCAGCAGCCAGGACCCCCGTGGCCTAGGGAGAGAGACCCAGTACTTC,CASSQDPRGLGRETQYF
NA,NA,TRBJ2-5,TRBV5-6,TGTGCCAGCAGCTTGCCGGCGGGGGCAGGGATAGAGACCCAGTACTTC,CASSLPAGAGIETQYF
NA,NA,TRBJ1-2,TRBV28,TGTGCCAGCAGGGGCGGGAAAACACCCTATGGCTACACCTTC,CASRGGKTPYGYTF
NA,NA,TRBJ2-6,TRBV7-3,TGTGCCAGCAGCTCTTCCGCAGGAGTCTCTGGGGCCAACGTCCTGACTTTC,CASSSSAGVSGANVLTF
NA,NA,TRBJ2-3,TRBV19,TGTGCCAGTAGAGGGATAGCGGAGGATACGCAGTATTTT,CASRGIAEDTQYF
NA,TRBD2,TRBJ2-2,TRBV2,TGTGCCAGCAGGTTACTAGCGGGGGCTAGTTCCGGGGAGCTGTTTTTT,CASRLLAGASSGELFF
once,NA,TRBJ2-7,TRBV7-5,TGTGCCAGCCCCCTTAAGACAGGGGTCTACGAGCAGTACTTC,CASPLKTGVYEQYF
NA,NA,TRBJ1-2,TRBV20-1,TGCAGTGCTCCGGGTCCCGATACCTACACCTTC,CSAPGPDTYTF
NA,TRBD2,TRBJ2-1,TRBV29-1,TGCAGCGTTGATAGGCTAGCGGACAATGAGCAGTTCTTC,CSVDRLADNEQFF
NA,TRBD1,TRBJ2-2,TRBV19,TGTGCCAGTAGCACCGGGACAGGGGCCACCGGGGAGCTGTTTTTT,CASSTGTGATGELFF
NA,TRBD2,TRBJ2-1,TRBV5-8,TGTGCCAGCAGGAGGACTAGCGGGCCGTCCTACAATGAGCAGTTCTTC,CASRRTSGPSYNEQFF
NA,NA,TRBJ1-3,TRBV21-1,TGTGCCAGCAGCAAAAGGAGAGTCTGGTCTGGAAACACCATATATTTT,CASSKRRVWSGNTIYF
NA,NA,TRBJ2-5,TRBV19,TGTGCCAGCCAACTAACCCCCCAGCGGGCAGAGACCCAGTACTTC,CASQLTPQRAETQYF
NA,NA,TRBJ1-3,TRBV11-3,TGTGCCAGCAGCTTGAGTGGTGCCCCTGGAAACACCATATATTTT,CASSLSGAPGNTIYF
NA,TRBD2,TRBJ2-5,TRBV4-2,TGTGCCAGCAGCCAAGGGACTAGCGGGACACAAGAGACCCAGTACTTC,CASSQGTSGTQETQYF
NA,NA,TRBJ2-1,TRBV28,TGTGCCAGCAGGAATATGCGGGGAGCTTACAATGAGCAGTTCTTC,CASRNMRGAYNEQFF
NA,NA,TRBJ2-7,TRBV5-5,TGTGCCAGCAGCTTTAACCAATCGCCCTACGAGCAGTACTTC,CASSFNQSPYEQYF
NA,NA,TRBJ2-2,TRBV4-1,TGCGCCAGCAGCCAAGATCAATGGGTGAACACCGGGGAGCTGTTTTTT,CASSQDQWVNTGELFF
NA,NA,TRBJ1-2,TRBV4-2,TGTGCCAGCAGCCAAGATAGGTCAGTGGCCGGCTACACCTTC,CASSQDRSVAGYTF
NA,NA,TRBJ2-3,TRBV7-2,TGTGCCAGCAGCTTAGGGGACCCGGGTCCAGATACGCAGTATTTT,CASSLGDPGPDTQYF
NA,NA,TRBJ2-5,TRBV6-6,TGTGCCAGCAAACCCCACCGGGACAAAGAGACCCAGTACTTC,CASKPHRDKETQYF
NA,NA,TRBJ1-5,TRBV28,TGTGCCAGCAGAAAGGACACAAGCAATCAGCCCCAGCATTTT,CASRKDTSNQPQHF
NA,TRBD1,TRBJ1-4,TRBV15,TGTGCCACCAGCATTGGGTCTCTATACACAGGGGAGGATGAAAAACTGTTTTTT,CATSIGSLYTGEDEKLFF